This T cell receptor (beta chain) stems from a study of B cell selection in AIRE deficiency. Whole-study findings and limits: TCRbeta-only data showed around 39% of shared healthy Treg sequences in healthy Tconv. Roughly 28% of healthy-shared Treg TCRbeta sequences appeared in patient Tconv cells.

Notes on this clone: Antigen specificity is unknown.

Clones were read by immunoSEQ multiplex PCR, and TCRdb kept only the in-frame ones, dropping some. The table includes about 930 clones, more than 75% detected once. CD4+CD127+ cells were sorted as the conventional CD4 T cells. With V trimmed by 3 bases and J by 1 base, 18 bases remained unmatched. The germline V gene encodes CDR1 SGHRS and CDR2 YFSETQ. The CDR3 length is 19 residues. The J gene is TRBJ1-1, the V gene TRBV5-1; 7 nucleotides align to TRBD1. Sequencing was performed on conventional CD4+ T cells sorted from PBMCs. The receptor's source is a human donor with AIRE deficiency. In DNA, the CDR3 is TGCGCCAGCAGCTCGAAACAGCGTCTGGGACAGCGTGAGAACACTGAAGCTTTCTTT. It codes for CASSSKQRLGQRENTEAFF.